This T cell receptor beta chain is from a study of cytomegalovirus exposure and HLA in healthy donors. Study findings and constraints: Rare sequences made up most TCRs, while some public TCRs were found in many donors. Investigators reported 150 to 200 TCR beta chains as tied to cytomegalovirus.

The CDR3 length is 18 residues. The V gene end was trimmed by 5 bases and the J gene end by 0 bases; junction bases not matched to a gene: 13. CDR1 is SGHRS, CDR2 YFSETQ, per germline. Some clones are missing from TCRdb's copy, which holds only in-frame ones; the method was immunoSEQ multiplex PCR. Here the sample spans 100,000 to 150,000 clones, roughly nine tenths being singletons. In regard to this clone: What it binds is not known.

Sequenced input: PBMCs. The sequence came from a woman younger than 30 in good health and CMV-seronegative. The chain is built from TRBV5-1 and TRBJ2-7, with 11 bases lining up with TRBD2. The CDR3 bases are TGCGCCAGCAGGTCACTAGCGGGGGAGATTCGGAGCTCCTACGAGCAGTACTTC. This translates into CASRSLAGEIRSSYEQYF.